Included here is one TCR beta chain sequence, with context. Its antigen is unknown. Reverse transcription used roughly 0.5 to 1 ug RNA and random hexamers. The amplification used immunoSEQ multiplex PCR on TCR beta CDR3; it spanned 54 Vbeta and 13 Jbeta. Each CDR3 protein gets one entry after TCRdb re-called the immunoSEQ multiplex PCR reads with MiXCR. The table has 100,000 to 150,000 distinct CDR3 sequences, nearly 95% seen once. The data are from a study of CD8 T cells in Susac syndrome. The CDR3 sequence is 15 residues long. From germline, CDR1 is SGHRS and CDR2 YFSETQ. V was clipped by 4 bases and J by 4 bases; unmatched bases: 6. CD8+ and CD4+ blood T cells underwent TCR beta sequencing. The individuals used as controls were healthy donors who had been matched for both age and sex. Regarding the study as a whole: The study acknowledged a relatively small number of individuals in its TCR sequencing and HLA analysis.

Material for sequencing was CD4+ T cells from PBMCs. The receptor comes from a human donor in good health. The V and J genes are TRBV5-1 and TRBJ2-2; 8 nucleotides agree with TRBD1. CDR3 in DNA: TGCGCCAGCAGCCTAGACAGGGGTGGCACCGGGGAGCTGTTTTTT. This sequence encodes CASSLDRGGTGELFF.